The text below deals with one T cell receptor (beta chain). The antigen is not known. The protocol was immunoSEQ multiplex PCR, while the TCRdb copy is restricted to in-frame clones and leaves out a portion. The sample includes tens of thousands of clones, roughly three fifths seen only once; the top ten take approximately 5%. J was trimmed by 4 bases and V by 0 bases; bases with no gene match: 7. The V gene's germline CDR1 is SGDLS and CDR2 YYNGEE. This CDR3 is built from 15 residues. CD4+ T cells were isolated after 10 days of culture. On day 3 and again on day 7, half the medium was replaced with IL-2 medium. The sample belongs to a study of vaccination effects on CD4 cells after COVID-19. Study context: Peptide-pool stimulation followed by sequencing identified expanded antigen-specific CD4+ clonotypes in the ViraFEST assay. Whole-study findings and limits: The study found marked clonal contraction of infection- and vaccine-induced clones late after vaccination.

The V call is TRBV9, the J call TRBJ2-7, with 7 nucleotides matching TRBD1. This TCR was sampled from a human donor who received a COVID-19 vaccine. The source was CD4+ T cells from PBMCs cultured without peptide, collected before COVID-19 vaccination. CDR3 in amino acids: CASSVEIGTEYEQYF. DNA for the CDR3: TGTGCCAGCAGCGTAGAGATCGGGACAGAGTACGAGCAGTACTTC.